Listed below are T cell receptor beta chains from one sample, sequenced in a study of human T cells and chemical hapten exposure. One entry per CDR3 protein, called by TCRdb with MiXCR from the RACE reads. The profile covers 250,000 or so distinct CDR3 sequences, with about 9% appearing a single time and over 2% taken by the ten largest. The sequences come from whole blood, collected in connection with sensitization to the hapten diphenylcyclopropenone (DPC). Receptor source: a woman between 40 and 50 years old with alopecia areata. Some clones in this sample may be carry-over from other donors' samples. Each CDR3 is given with its conserved first and last residue. Fields, in order: D gene, clone size, J gene, V gene, CDR3 DNA, CDR3 protein. The D gene is left open where the match is weak. Some rows have no size entry. The others give once, few or many, or a class for an expanded clone.

>NA|few|TRBJ1-5|TRBV6-2/TRBV6-3
TGTGCCAGCAGTTACTGGATTAATCAGCCCCAGCATTTT
CASSYWINQPQHF
>NA|few|TRBJ2-5|TRBV30
TGTGCCTGGAGTTCCTCGGGCCGCGGGGCCCAGTACTTC
CAWSSSGRGAQYF
>NA|many|TRBJ2-1|TRBV24-1
TGTGCCACCAGTGACCCGTACAATGAGCAGTTCTTC
CATSDPYNEQFF
>NA|few|TRBJ2-7|TRBV6-6
TGTGCCAGCAGTATTGACAGCTACGAGCAGTACTTC
CASSIDSYEQYF
>NA|few|TRBJ2-1|TRBV2
TGTGCCAGCAGTGAAGCGCTTCTTAGGTACAATGAGCAGTTCTTC
CASSEALLRYNEQFF
>NA|few|TRBJ2-1|TRBV7-9
TGTGCCAGCAGCTGGACGGATTACAATGAGCAGTTCTTC
CASSWTDYNEQFF
>NA|few|TRBJ2-4|TRBV6-1
TGTGCCAGCAGTGCAGGGCTAAACATTCAGTACTTC
CASSAGLNIQYF
>TRBD1|few|TRBJ1-6|TRBV4-1
TGCGCCAGCAGCCAACCCGGGGGGACAGAGAATTCACCCCTCCACTTT
CASSQPGGTENSPLHF
>TRBD2|NA|TRBJ2-3|TRBV24-1
TGTGCCACCAGTGATCCTATAGCGGGAGCGGTAGATACGCAGTATTTT
CATSDPIAGAVDTQYF
>TRBD1|NA|TRBJ2-7|TRBV29-1
TGCAGCGCGGGGAGCTGGGACAGGGGGCTAGGCGAGCAGTACTTC
CSAGSWDRGLGEQYF
>TRBD1|many|TRBJ1-2|TRBV28
TGTGCCAGCAGCCCCAAGATCGGGACAGGGATATACGGCACCTTC
CASSPKIGTGIYGTF
>NA|few|TRBJ1-1|TRBV11-2
TGTGCCAGCAGACATCAGGGCTATGAAGCTTTCTTT
CASRHQGYEAFF
>TRBD2|many|TRBJ2-1|TRBV12-3/TRBV12-4
TGTGCCAGCAGTTTATCTAGCGGTAATGAGCAGTTCTTC
CASSLSSGNEQFF
>TRBD2|few|TRBJ2-1|TRBV11-1
TGTGCCAGCAGCGATACCTCACTAGCGGGAGTGGATGAGCAGTTCTTC
CASSDTSLAGVDEQFF
>NA|few|TRBJ2-7|TRBV28
TGTGCCAGCAGCCCCCCCACAGGTCGACTCTACGAGCAGTACTTC
CASSPPTGRLYEQYF
>NA|few|TRBJ2-5|TRBV10-3
TGTGCCATCAGTGAGTCACCACAGGGTCAGACCCAGTACTTC
CAISESPQGQTQYF
>NA|few|TRBJ2-3|TRBV11-2
TGTGCCAGCTCGTTTGGGCAGGATACGCAGTATTTT
CASSFGQDTQYF
>NA|few|TRBJ2-7|TRBV5-1
TGCGCCAGCAGTGAGACAGGATCTACCTACGAGCAGTACTTC
CASSETGSTYEQYF
>NA|few|TRBJ2-2|TRBV28
TGTGCCAGCTTTCGTGAGAACACCGGGGAGCTGTTTTTT
CASFRENTGELFF
>TRBD2|NA|TRBJ2-5|TRBV24-1
TGTGCCACCGCCAGTAGCGGGCCCGGTCAAGAGACCCAGTACTTC
CATASSGPGQETQYF
>NA|many|TRBJ2-6|TRBV28
TGTGCCAGCAGTTTTGGCGGTGCGGTCTCTGGGGCCAACGTCCTGACTTTC
CASSFGGAVSGANVLTF
>NA|few|TRBJ1-1|TRBV3-1
TGTGCCAGCAGCCCGATTGGACTCCCGAACACTGAAGCTTTCTTT
CASSPIGLPNTEAFF
>NA|many|TRBJ2-1|TRBV20-1
TGCAGTGCTAGAGTGCCTCTCGCGGGACACAATGAGCAGTTCTTC
CSARVPLAGHNEQFF
>TRBD1|NA|TRBJ1-1|TRBV29-1
TGCAGCGTTGCAATCGACAGGGGAATGAACACTGAAGCTTTCTTT
CSVAIDRGMNTEAFF